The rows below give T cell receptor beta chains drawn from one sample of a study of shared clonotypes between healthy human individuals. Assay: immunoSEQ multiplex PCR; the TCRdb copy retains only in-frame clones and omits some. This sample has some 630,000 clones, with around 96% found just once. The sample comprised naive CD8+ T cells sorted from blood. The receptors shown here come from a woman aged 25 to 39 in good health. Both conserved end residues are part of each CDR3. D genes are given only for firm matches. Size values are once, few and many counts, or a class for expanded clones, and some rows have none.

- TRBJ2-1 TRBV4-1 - TGCGCCAGCAGCCTTGGGGGCAATGAGCAGTTCTTC CASSLGGNEQFF
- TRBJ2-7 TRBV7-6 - TGTGCCAGCAGCTTAGCCCCGGGTCAAATCTACGAGCAGTACTTC CASSLAPGQIYEQYF
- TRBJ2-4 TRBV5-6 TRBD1 TGTGCCAGCAGCTACGGGACAGGGCCCATTCAGTACTTC CASSYGTGPIQYF
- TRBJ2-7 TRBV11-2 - TGTGCCAGCAGCTTATTATCCTACGAGCAGTACTTC CASSLLSYEQYF
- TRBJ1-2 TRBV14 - TGTGCCAGCAGCCAAGGGGCCGCTCCAGATGGCTACACCTTC CASSQGAAPDGYTF
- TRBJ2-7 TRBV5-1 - TGCGCCAGCAGCTTCTTTGCGGGCCCGTCCTACGAGCAGTACTTC CASSFFAGPSYEQYF
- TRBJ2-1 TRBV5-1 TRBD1 TGCGCCAGCAGCCCAAGACAGGGGGCTTCGTACAATGAGCAGTTCTTC CASSPRQGASYNEQFF
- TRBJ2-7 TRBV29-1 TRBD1 TGCAGCGTTTGGACAGGGGATCCCCACGAGCAGTACTTC CSVWTGDPHEQYF
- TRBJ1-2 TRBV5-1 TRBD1 TGCGCCAGCAGCTCACCGACAGGGGGAAACTATGGCTACACCTTC CASSSPTGGNYGYTF
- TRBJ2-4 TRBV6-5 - TGTGCCAGCTCTGACGGCAAAAACATTCAGTACTTC CASSDGKNIQYF
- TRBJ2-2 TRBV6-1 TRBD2 TGTGCCAGCAGTGAAGCGCGGGGGGTCAACACCGGGGAGCTGTTTTTT CASSEARGVNTGELFF
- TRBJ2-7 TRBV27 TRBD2 TGTGCCAGCAGTCCCTCAGATAGCGGGAGGACCCACGAGCAGTACTTC CASSPSDSGRTHEQYF
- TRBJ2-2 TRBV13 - TGTGCCAGCAGCTTAGGAGGAGGGGACACCGGGGAGCTGTTTTTT CASSLGGGDTGELFF
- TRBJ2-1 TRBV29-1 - TGCAGCGTTGAAGAGGGCGACAGTCCTGAGCAGTTCTTC CSVEEGDSPEQFF
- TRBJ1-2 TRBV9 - TGTGCCAGCAGCGATTCTAGGGAGAATTATTATAACTATGGCTACACCTTC CASSDSRENYYNYGYTF
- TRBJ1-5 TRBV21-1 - TGTGCCAGCAGCAAACTGTCGACAGGGGCACCGAGACAGCCCCAGCATTTT CASSKLSTGAPRQPQHF
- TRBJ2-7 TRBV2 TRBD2 TGTGCCAGTGGGGTCCAGCGGGAGCCCTACGAGCAGTACTTC CASGVQREPYEQYF
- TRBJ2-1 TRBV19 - TGTGCCAGTAGTATTACAGGGGAGGGGGACCCTGAGCAGTTCTTC CASSITGEGDPEQFF
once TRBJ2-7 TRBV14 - TGTGCCAGCAGCCTTTCGGGAGCTCTATCCTACGAGCAGTACTTC CASSLSGALSYEQYF
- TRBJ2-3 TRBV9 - TGTGCCAGCAGCGTAGGTAGTAGCGAGTGGGACACAGATACGCAGTATTTT CASSVGSSEWDTDTQYF
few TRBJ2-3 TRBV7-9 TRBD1 TGTGCCAGCAGCTCGGGACAGGGTGCCACAGATACGCAGTATTTT CASSSGQGATDTQYF
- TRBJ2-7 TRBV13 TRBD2 TGTGCCAGCAGCTATACCGGGAGGGACGAGCAGTACTTC CASSYTGRDEQYF
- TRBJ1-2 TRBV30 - TGTGCCTGGGACGCCCAGGGGACGGATGGCTACACCTTC CAWDAQGTDGYTF
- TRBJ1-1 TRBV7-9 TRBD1 TGTGCCAGCAGCCCGGGGACAGCCCCCGAAGCTTTCTTT CASSPGTAPEAFF
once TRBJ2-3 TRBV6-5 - TGTGCCACCTCGGACGTGGCGGGAGATACGCAGTATTTT CATSDVAGDTQYF
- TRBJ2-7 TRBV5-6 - TGTGCCAGCAGCTCCCTTAGTAGAGGGACCTACGAGCAGTACTTC CASSSLSRGTYEQYF
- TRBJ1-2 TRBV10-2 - TGCGCCAGCAGTGAATCTGCAGGGAAGAGCTATGGCTACACCTTC CASSESAGKSYGYTF
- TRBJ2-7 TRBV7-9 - TGTGCCAGCACCGAGGAGACCTACGAGCAGTACTTC CASTEETYEQYF
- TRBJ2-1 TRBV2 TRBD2 TGTGCCAGCACAATAGCGGGCTACAATGAGCAGTTCTTC CASTIAGYNEQFF
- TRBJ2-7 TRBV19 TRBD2 TGTGCCAGTAGTATAGGGGACTACCCATACGAGCAGTACTTC CASSIGDYPYEQYF
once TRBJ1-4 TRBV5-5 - TGTGCCAGCAGCCCAAGGGGGGTCAAAGTGGAAAAACTGTTTTTT CASSPRGVKVEKLFF
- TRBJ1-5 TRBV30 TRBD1 TGTGCCTGGAGTCCACCCGGGGACAGGGTGAATCAGCCCCAGCATTTT CAWSPPGDRVNQPQHF
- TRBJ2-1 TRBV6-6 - TGTGCCAGCAGTTACTCCCAGACAGACTACAATGAGCAGTTCTTC CASSYSQTDYNEQFF
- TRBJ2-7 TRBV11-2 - TGTGCCAGCAGCGCCGGGACATACTACGAGCAGTACTTC CASSAGTYYEQYF
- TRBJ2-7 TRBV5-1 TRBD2 TGCGCCAGCAGCCACGGGACTAGCGGTACCTACGAGCAGTACTTC CASSHGTSGTYEQYF
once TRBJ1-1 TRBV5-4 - TGTGCCAGCAGCTGGGGTTTGTTAACGAATGAAGCTTTCTTT CASSWGLLTNEAFF
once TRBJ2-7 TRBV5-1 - TGCGCCAGCAGCTTCCTCGACAGAAACTACGAGCAGTACTTC CASSFLDRNYEQYF
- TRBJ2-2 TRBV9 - TGTGCCAGCAGCGTAGCAGGATTACTTGGGACCGGGGAGCTGTTTTTT CASSVAGLLGTGELFF
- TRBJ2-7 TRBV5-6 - TGTGCCAGCAGCTTGGAGTCTAGGGGGTACGAGCAGTACTTC CASSLESRGYEQYF
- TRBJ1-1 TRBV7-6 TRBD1 TGTGCCAGCAGCTTCGGACAGGGGGACACTGAAGCTTTCTTT CASSFGQGDTEAFF
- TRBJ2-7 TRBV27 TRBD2 TGTGCCAGCGGACTAGCGGCAGCAGGGTACGAGCAGTACTTC CASGLAAAGYEQYF
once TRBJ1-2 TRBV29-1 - TGCAGCGTTGTTCAGATCAACTATGGCTACACCTTC CSVVQINYGYTF
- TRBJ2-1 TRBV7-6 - TGTGCCAGCAGCGACCGGGGTCCTTACAATGAGCAGTTCTTC CASSDRGPYNEQFF
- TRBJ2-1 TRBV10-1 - TGCGCCAGCAGTGGGCCGGGACGGGCCAATGAGCAGTTCTTC CASSGPGRANEQFF
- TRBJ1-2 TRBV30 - TGTGCCTGCCAACATTACTATGGCTACACCTTC CACQHYYGYTF
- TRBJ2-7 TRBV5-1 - TGCGCCAGCAGCTTCGGGGTCTCCTACGAGCAGTACTTC CASSFGVSYEQYF
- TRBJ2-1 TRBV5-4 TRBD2 TGTGCCAGCAGCTTACTAGCGGGAGGGGGTGAGCAGTTCTTC CASSLLAGGGEQFF
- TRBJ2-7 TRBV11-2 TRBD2 TGTGCCAGCAGCTGGACTAGCGGGACCTACGAGCAGTACTTC CASSWTSGTYEQYF
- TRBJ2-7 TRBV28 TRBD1 TGTGCCAGCAGCCCCTTAGGGACAGACTCCTACGAGCAGTACTTC CASSPLGTDSYEQYF
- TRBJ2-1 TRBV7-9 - TGTGCCAGTGACTACCTAAGCTCCTACAATGAGCAGTTCTTC CASDYLSSYNEQFF
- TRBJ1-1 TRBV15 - TGTGCCACCAGCAGCCTACTTGAAGCTTTCTTT CATSSLLEAFF
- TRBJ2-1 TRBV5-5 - TGTGCCAGCAGCTTGGGGGAGGGGACAGTCAGGGGCTTAGACAATGAGCAGTTCTTC CASSLGEGTVRGLDNEQFF
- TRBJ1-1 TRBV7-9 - TGTGCCAGCAGCTTAGGGTATCAGGAGAAGGACACTGAAGCTTTCTTT CASSLGYQEKDTEAFF
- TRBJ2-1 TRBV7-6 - TGTGCCAGCAGCCCATCTGGTGGTCACCGGGCTTACAATGAGCAGTTCTTC CASSPSGGHRAYNEQFF
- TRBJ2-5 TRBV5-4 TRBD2 TGTGCCAGCAGCCCAGTGGGAGGGACCGGCCTCCAAGAGACCCAGTACTTC CASSPVGGTGLQETQYF
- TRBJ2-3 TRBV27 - TGTGCCAGCAGGGGCCCAGATACGCAGTATTTT CASRGPDTQYF
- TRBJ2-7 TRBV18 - TGTGCCAGCTCACCACCGCGAACGGCCACATCCTACGAGCAGTACTTC CASSPPRTATSYEQYF